What follows are 18 T cell receptor beta chains derived from one specimen sequenced in a study of blood T cell repertoires in COVID-19. TCRdb's copy holds only in-frame clones and misses some; the assay was immunoSEQ multiplex PCR. This table has approximately 260,000 clones, less than 85% appearing once. Source material: peripheral blood. The receptors stem from a woman of 80 years or more with active or convalescent COVID-19.

In DNA form, the CDR3 reads TGTGCCAGCAGCTGGGACAGGGTGAACACTGAAGCTTTCTTT. This encodes CASSWDRVNTEAFF. This chain uses TRBV7-9 with TRBJ1-1; 9 nucleotides match TRBD1. Germline V gives CDR1 SEHNR, CDR2 FQNEAQ (reference sequence). With V trimmed by 4 bases and J by 0 bases, 0 bases remained unmatched. CDR3 length equals 14 residues.

As concerns this clone: The sample holds other DNA sequences that translate to the same CDR3. The rearrangement links TRBV3-1 (or the pseudogene TRBV3-2) to TRBJ2-7; 9 nucleotides match TRBD1. The trim removed 1 base at V and 2 bases at J, leaving 3 bases unmatched. The CDR3 length is 15 residues. CDR1 and CDR2 from the germline V gene are LGHDT and YNNKEL (reference sequence). The DNA of the CDR3 is TGTGCCAGCAGCCAAGCGGACAGGGGCCCCTACGAGCAGTACTTC. This gives the protein CASSQADRGPYEQYF.

The chain has TRBV20-1 and TRBJ2-2; TRBD2 matches at 9 bases. With 3 bases clipped from V and 5 bases from J, the junction kept 4 bases outside the gene matches. Germline loops: CDR1 DFQATT, CDR2 SNEGSKA (reference sequence). This CDR3 is 14 amino acids long. CDR3 sequence: CSASHAGGTGELFF. The CDR3 DNA sequence: TGCAGTGCTAGTCATGCGGGGGGGACCGGGGAGCTGTTTTTT.

This sequence joins TRBV9 and TRBJ1-2, with D possibly TRBD1 on 6 matching bases. The CDR3 totals 13 residues. Germline V gene sequence: CDR1 SGDLS, CDR2 YYNGEE. Trimming cost V 4 bases and J 5 bases, with 12 bases left between them. The CDR3 reads CASSTTDSYGYTF. The CDR3 DNA is TGTGCCAGCAGCACGACGGACAGTTATGGCTACACCTTC.

The rearrangement links TRBV19 to TRBJ2-4; D is uncertain. The CDR3 consists of 14 residues. The germline gives CDR1 LNHDA, CDR2 SQIVND (reference sequence). Trimming removed 1 base from V and 3 bases from J, with 7 bases in between. CDR3 sequence reads: CASSIVRNKNIQYF. The CDR3 nucleotides are TGTGCCAGTAGTATAGTCAGGAACAAAAACATTCAGTACTTC.

The chain has TRBV10-2 and TRBJ1-5; the D is unclear. The CDR3 has 13 residues. V was cut by 4 bases and J by 4 bases, with 8 bases left in between. CDR1 and CDR2 (germline): WSHSY, SAAADI. CDR3 coding DNA: TGCGCCAGCAGTGTGGGCAGTAATCAGCCCCAGCATTTT. Protein: CASSVGSNQPQHF.

The chain employs TRBV9 and TRBJ2-5; perhaps TRBD2 as D (6 bases). Trimming removed 0 bases at V and 4 bases at J, with 10 bases between. The germline V gene has CDR1 SGDLS and CDR2 YYNGEE. The CDR3 is 14 residues long. CDR3 nucleotides: TGTGCCAGCAGCGTAGGGAGGGTACCAGAGACCCAGTACTTC. This sequence encodes CASSVGRVPETQYF.

This chain joins TRBV6-2 or TRBV6-3 and TRBJ2-3, with TRBD2 matching 10 bases. V shed 6 bases and J 5 bases; nucleotides not matched to a gene: 2. The CDR3 has 13 residues. Looked up from germline, CDR1 is MNHEY and CDR2 is SVGEGT. The CDR3 here is CASRPSGRDTQYF. In DNA form, the CDR3 reads TGTGCCAGCAGGCCTAGCGGGAGAGATACGCAGTATTTT.

This clone came up once. Distinct nucleotide sequences in the sample also encode this CDR3. The V gene is TRBV6-5, the J gene TRBJ2-1, with 11 bases identical to TRBD2. The ends lost 8 bases at V and 6 bases at J; junction bases unmatched: 6. The CDR3 is made up of 14 amino acids. CDR1 and CDR2 from the germline V gene are MNHEY and SVGAGI. The CDR3 loop reads CASSPGLAANEQFF. The CDR3 DNA reads TGTGCCAGCTCCCCGGGACTAGCGGCCAATGAGCAGTTCTTC.

The chain employs TRBV28 and TRBJ2-5, with TRBD2 matching over 14 bases. With V trimmed by 3 bases and J by 6 bases, 12 bases remained unmatched. The CDR3 covers 18 residues. Germline assignment: CDR1 MDHEN and CDR2 SYDVKM. The CDR3 DNA follows: TGTGCCAGCAGTTTGGATCTCCCGGGACTAGCGGGAGAAAAGACCCAGTACTTC. Its translation is CASSLDLPGLAGEKTQYF.

This clone was seen a single time. V usage is TRBV7-9 and J usage is TRBJ1-2, with TRBD1 identical over 7 bases. Germline V CDR1 and CDR2: SEHNR, FQNEAQ (reference sequence). V lost 2 bases, J lost 3 bases, and 6 bases stayed unmatched. The CDR3 totals 15 residues. For the CDR3, the DNA is TGTGCCAGCAGCTTACCGACAGGGAGCTACTATGGCTACACCTTC. Translation gives CASSLPTGSYYGYTF.

V is TRBV28 and J is TRBJ2-2, with TRBD2 matching over 8 bases. V trimming: 1 base; J trimming: 4 bases; junction bases outside the gene matches: 5. From germline, CDR1 is MDHEN and CDR2 SYDVKM. This CDR3 has 16 amino acids. The CDR3 sequence: CASSLSGGLGTGELFF. For the CDR3, the DNA is TGTGCCAGCAGTTTATCGGGGGGGCTCGGCACCGGGGAGCTGTTTTTT.

The chain is built from TRBV18 and TRBJ2-2; TRBD2 is a possible D gene (6 bases). Germline-derived CDR1 and CDR2 are KGHSH and LQKENI. Trimming took off 3 bases at V and 3 bases at J, with 11 bases between the two ends. The CDR3 is made up of 15 amino acids. The CDR3 nucleotides read TGTGCCAGCTCACCGGGAATAGCGGACACCGGGGAGCTGTTTTTT. It translates to CASSPGIADTGELFF.

The V gene is TRBV28, the J gene TRBJ2-1, with a possible D match to TRBD2 (5 bases). The germline V and J ends were trimmed by 3 bases and 7 bases, with 16 bases remaining between them. The germline V gene encodes CDR1 MDHEN and CDR2 SYDVKM. The CDR3 sequence is 15 residues long. CDR3 coding DNA: TGTGCCAGCAGTTTTCCGGGGTCATCGGGTAATGAGCAGTTCTTC. As protein: CASSFPGSSGNEQFF. Drawing the rest from reference TRBV28 and TRBJ2-1, the complete variable domain is DVKVTQSSRYLVKRTGEKVFLECVQDMDHENMFWYRQDPGLGLRLIYFSYDVKMKEKGDIPEGYSVSREKKERFSLILESASTNQTSMYLCASSFPGSSGNEQFFGPGTRLTVL.

This clone was seen only once. The chain joins TRBV19 to TRBJ2-7; 8 bases match TRBD1. V shed 5 bases, J shed 6 bases, and the junction held 6 bases outside the gene matches. There are 13 residues in the CDR3. The germline V gene has CDR1 LNHDA and CDR2 SQIVND (reference sequence). The CDR3 reads CASSGQGDGEQYF. CDR3 DNA sequence: TGTGCCAGTAGTGGACAGGGAGATGGCGAGCAGTACTTC. The full variable domain, its missing parts supplied by reference TRBV19 and TRBJ2-7, is DGGITQSPKYLFRKEGQNVTLSCEQNLNHDAMYWYRQDPGQGLRLIYYSQIVNDFQKGDIAEGYSVSREKKESFPLTVTSAQKNPTAFYLCASSGQGDGEQYFGPGTRLTVT.

The chain couples TRBV19 to TRBJ1-5; 11 bases map to TRBD1. With V trimmed by 4 bases and J by 7 bases, 6 bases remained unmatched. CDR1 and CDR2 (germline): LNHDA, SQIVND (reference sequence). The CDR3 loop spans 15 amino acids. CDR3 region: CASSTQDRGLQPQHF. CDR3 DNA sequence: TGTGCCAGTAGTACCCAGGACAGGGGGCTCCAGCCCCAGCATTTT.

The rearrangement links TRBV14 to TRBJ1-2; D uncertain. Germline V gene sequence: CDR1 SGHDN, CDR2 FVKESK. Trimming took 1 base from V and 0 from J, leaving 6 bases between them. This CDR3 spans 14 amino acids. This CDR3 is CASSQGRANYGYTF. The CDR3 DNA follows: TGTGCCAGCAGCCAAGGTAGAGCTAACTATGGCTACACCTTC.

Remarks on this clone: The identical CDR3 is also encoded by other nucleotide sequences in the sample. The chain is built from TRBV28 and TRBJ1-2, with 8 positions matching TRBD1. This CDR3 comprises 13 residues. Germline V gene lookup returns CDR1 MDHEN and CDR2 SYDVKM. V shed 6 bases, J shed 4 bases, and the junction held 4 bases outside the gene matches. The CDR3 loop reads CASSPTGVYGYTF. CDR3 DNA sequence: TGTGCCAGCAGCCCGACAGGGGTCTATGGCTACACCTTC.